These 6 T cell receptor beta chains came from one sample sequenced in a study of human T cells and chemical hapten exposure. Time point given: patch test 1, 2 weeks after DPC sensitization. Treatment in this sample: therapeutic diphenylcyclopropenone sensitization with weekly scalp DPC. TCRdb reprocessed the RACE reads with MiXCR, giving one entry per CDR3 protein. The sample shows roughly 360,000 distinct CDR3 sequences, 4.8% of them seen only once. The sample here was whole blood, taken in connection with sensitization to the hapten diphenylcyclopropenone (DPC). These receptors came from a woman in her fifties or sixties with alopecia areata. Some clones in this sample may be carry-over from other donors' samples.

Comments on this clonotype: The CDR3 end shows no conserved phenylalanine or tryptophan, and so a read error is likely. The rearrangement links TRBV3-1 to TRBJ2-1; maybe TRBD1 (6 bases). CDR1 and CDR2 from the germline V gene are LGHDT and YNNKEL (reference sequence). This CDR3 is built from 16 residues. V lost 4 bases, J lost 4 bases, and 17 bases lay in between. CDR3 sequence (DNA): TGTGCCAGCAGCCCAGTTGCCTCCAGGGGATACAATGAGCAGTTCCTC. It encodes CASSPVASRGYNEQFL.

In this sample, this clonotype turned up many times. The V and J genes are TRBV7-9 and TRBJ2-2; D tentatively reads TRBD1 or TRBD2 (6 bases each). Germline V gives CDR1 SEHNR, CDR2 FQNEAQ (reference sequence). The V end lost 7 bases, the J end lost 2 bases, and 14 bases lay between the germline ends. The CDR3 has 15 residues. CDR3 sequence: CASIPGDTNTGELFF. The CDR3 DNA is TGTGCCAGCATCCCGGGGGACACAAACACCGGGGAGCTGTTTTTT.

This clonotype turned up a few times. V and J are TRBV6-5 and TRBJ2-1, with D possibly being TRBD2 (6 bases). This CDR3 has 19 residues. Deletions cut 0 bases from V and 0 bases from J, with 18 bases between. CDR1 is MNHEY and CDR2 is SVGAGI in the germline V gene. The CDR3 is CASSYSHPGTSSSYNEQFF. In DNA, the CDR3 is TGTGCCAGCAGTTACTCCCACCCCGGGACTTCGAGCTCCTACAATGAGCAGTTCTTC.

There are many counts of this clonotype. The V call is TRBV7-8, the J call TRBJ2-7, with 7 bases lining up with TRBD1. Losses at the gene ends were 3 bases for V and 4 bases for J; bases not matched to a gene: 9. CDR3 length: 15 residues. From germline, CDR1 is SGHVS and CDR2 FQNEAQ. The CDR3 DNA sequence: TGTGCCAGCAGCTTCGACCCGGGACAGAGTTACGAGCAGTACTTC. It encodes CASSFDPGQSYEQYF. The full variable domain, rest sourced from reference TRBV7-8 and TRBJ2-7, is GAGVSQSPRYKVAKRGQDVALRCDPISGHVSLFWYQQALGQGPEFLTYFQNEAQLDKSGLPSDRFFAERPEGSVSTLKIQRTQQEDSAVYLCASSFDPGQSYEQYFGPGTRLTVT.

This clonotype was counted ten times or more. CDR3 sequence: CASSLRTSSSPNEQFF. Written as DNA, the CDR3 is TGTGCCAGCAGCCTCCGGACTAGTTCATCGCCCAATGAGCAGTTCTTC. The chain has TRBV3-1 and TRBJ2-1, with 7 bases identical to TRBD2. CDR3 size: 16 residues. The germline gives CDR1 LGHDT, CDR2 YNNKEL (reference sequence). The V and J ends lost 4 bases and 6 bases, in that order; junction bases with no gene match: 12.

This clonotype was detected a few times. The V and J genes are TRBV6-1 and TRBJ2-3; 9 nucleotides match TRBD1. The CDR3 is 18 residues long. The V and J ends lost 0 bases and 3 bases, in that order; junction bases with no gene match: 10. The germline V gene has CDR1 MNHNS and CDR2 SASEGT. In nucleotides, the CDR3 is TGTGCCAGCAGTGAAGCTGGCGACAGGGGGGTTTTAACAGATACGCAGTATTTT. Translating it yields CASSEAGDRGVLTDTQYF.